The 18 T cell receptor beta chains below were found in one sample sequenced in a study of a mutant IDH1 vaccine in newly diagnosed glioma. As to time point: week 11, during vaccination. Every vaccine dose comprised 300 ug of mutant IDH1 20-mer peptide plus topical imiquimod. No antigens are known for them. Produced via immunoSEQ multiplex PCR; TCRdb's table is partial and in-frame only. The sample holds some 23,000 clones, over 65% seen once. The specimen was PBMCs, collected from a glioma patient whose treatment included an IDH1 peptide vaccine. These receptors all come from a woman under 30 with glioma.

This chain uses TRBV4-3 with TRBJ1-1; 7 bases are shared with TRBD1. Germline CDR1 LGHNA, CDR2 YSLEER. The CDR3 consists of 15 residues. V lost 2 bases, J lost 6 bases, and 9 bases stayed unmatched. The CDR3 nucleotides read TGCGCCAGCAGCCAAAGAGGGGGCAGGGGCGCTGAAGCTTTCTTT. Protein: CASSQRGGRGAEAFF.

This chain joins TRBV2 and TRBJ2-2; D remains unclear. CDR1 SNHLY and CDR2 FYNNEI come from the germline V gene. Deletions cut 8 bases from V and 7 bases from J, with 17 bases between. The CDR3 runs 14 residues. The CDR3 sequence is CASSGEHSLGELFF. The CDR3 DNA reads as TGTGCCAGCTCAGGAGAACATTCGCTCGGGGAGCTGTTTTTT.

CDR3 sequence: CAWSVGRGEKQYF. The CDR3 coding sequence is TGTGCCTGGAGTGTAGGCAGGGGTGAGAAGCAGTACTTC. The chain employs TRBV30 and TRBJ2-7; D perhaps matches TRBD1 (6 bases). The CDR3 sequence is 13 residues long. V lost 0 bases to trimming and J lost 8 bases, with 14 bases between them. Per germline, CDR1 GTSNPN and CDR2 SVGIG (reference sequence). Full variable domain (outside the CDR3, taken from reference TRBV30 and TRBJ2-7): SQTIHQWPATLVQPVGSPLSLECTVEGTSNPNLYWYRQAAGRGLQLLFYSVGIGQISSEVPQNLSASRPQDRQFILSSKKLLLSDSGFYLCAWSVGRGEKQYFGPGTRLTVT.

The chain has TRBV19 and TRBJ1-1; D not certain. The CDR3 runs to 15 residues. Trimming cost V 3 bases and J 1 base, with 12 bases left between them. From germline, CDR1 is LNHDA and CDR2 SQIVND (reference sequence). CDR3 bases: TGTGCCAGTAGTATTAGAACGGGTAAGAACACTGAAGCTTTCTTT. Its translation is CASSIRTGKNTEAFF.

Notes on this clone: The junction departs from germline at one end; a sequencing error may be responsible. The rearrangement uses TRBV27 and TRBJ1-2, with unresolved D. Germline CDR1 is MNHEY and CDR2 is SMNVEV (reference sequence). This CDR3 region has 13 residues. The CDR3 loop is CASSWSANYGYTF. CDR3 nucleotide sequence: TGTGCCAGCAGTTGGTCCGCTAATTATGGCTACACCTTC.

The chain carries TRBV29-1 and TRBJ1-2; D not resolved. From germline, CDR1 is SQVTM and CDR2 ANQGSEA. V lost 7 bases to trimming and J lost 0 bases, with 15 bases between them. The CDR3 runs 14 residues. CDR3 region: CSAAGGNANYGYTF. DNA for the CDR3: TGCAGCGCCGCAGGAGGTAACGCTAACTATGGCTACACCTTC.

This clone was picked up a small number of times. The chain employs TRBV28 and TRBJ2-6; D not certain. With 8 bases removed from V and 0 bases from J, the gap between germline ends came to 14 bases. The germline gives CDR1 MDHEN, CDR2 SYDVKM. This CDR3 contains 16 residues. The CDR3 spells CASHPVKTSGANVLTF. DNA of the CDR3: TGTGCCAGCCACCCAGTCAAGACCTCTGGGGCCAACGTCCTGACTTTC.

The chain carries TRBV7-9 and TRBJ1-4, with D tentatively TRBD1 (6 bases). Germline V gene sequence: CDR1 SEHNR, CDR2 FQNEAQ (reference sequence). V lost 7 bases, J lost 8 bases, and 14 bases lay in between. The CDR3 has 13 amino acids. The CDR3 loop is CASTLAGGEKLFF. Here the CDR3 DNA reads TGTGCCAGCACCCTGGCGGGGGGCGAAAAACTGTTTTTT.

The CDR3 spells CASSDLMGREIDEQFF. The CDR3 bases are TGTGCCAGCAGTGACCTCATGGGGCGGGAGATCGATGAGCAGTTCTTC. The chain joins TRBV6-4 to TRBJ2-1; TRBD2 matches 7 bases. This CDR3 is 16 amino acids long. V shed 2 bases, J shed 8 bases, and the junction held 12 bases outside the gene matches. CDR1 is MRHNA and CDR2 is SNTAGT in the germline V gene.

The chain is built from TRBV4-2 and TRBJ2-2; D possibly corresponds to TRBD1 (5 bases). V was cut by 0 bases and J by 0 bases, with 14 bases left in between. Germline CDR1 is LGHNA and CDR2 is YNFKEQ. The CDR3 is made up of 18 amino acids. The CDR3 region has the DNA TGTGCCAGCAGCCAAGATGGTCCCCAGGGCGCGAACACCGGGGAGCTGTTTTTT. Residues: CASSQDGPQGANTGELFF.

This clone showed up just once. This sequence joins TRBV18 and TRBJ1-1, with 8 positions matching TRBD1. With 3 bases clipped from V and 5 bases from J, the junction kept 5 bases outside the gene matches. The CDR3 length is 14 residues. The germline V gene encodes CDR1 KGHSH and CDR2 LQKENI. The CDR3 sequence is CASSPNQGATEAFF. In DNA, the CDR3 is TGTGCCAGCTCACCGAACCAGGGGGCGACTGAAGCTTTCTTT.

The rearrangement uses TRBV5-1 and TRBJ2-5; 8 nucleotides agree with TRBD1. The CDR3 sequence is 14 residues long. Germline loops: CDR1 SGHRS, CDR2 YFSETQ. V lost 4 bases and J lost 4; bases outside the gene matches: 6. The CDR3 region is CASSPQGAVETQYF. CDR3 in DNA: TGCGCCAGCAGCCCGCAGGGGGCAGTAGAGACCCAGTACTTC.

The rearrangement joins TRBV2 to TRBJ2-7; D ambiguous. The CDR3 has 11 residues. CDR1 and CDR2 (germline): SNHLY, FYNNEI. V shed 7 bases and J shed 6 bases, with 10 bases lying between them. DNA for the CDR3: TGTGCCAGCATACGGTCCCCCGAGCAGTACTTC. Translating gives CASIRSPEQYF.

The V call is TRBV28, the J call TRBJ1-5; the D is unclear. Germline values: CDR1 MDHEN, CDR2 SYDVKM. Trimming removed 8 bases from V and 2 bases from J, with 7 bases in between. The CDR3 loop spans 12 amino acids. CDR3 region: CASQERNQPQHF. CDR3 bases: TGTGCCAGCCAGGAACGCAATCAGCCCCAGCATTTT.

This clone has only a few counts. CDR3 residues: CASSLDFENQPQHF. CDR3 DNA sequence: TGTGCCAGCAGCTTAGATTTTGAAAATCAGCCCCAGCATTTT. The chain is built from TRBV7-2 and TRBJ1-5, with D hard to call. V was pared by 1 base and J by 4 bases, with 8 bases between. Per the germline V gene, CDR1 is SGHTA and CDR2 is FQGNSA. The CDR3 totals 14 residues.

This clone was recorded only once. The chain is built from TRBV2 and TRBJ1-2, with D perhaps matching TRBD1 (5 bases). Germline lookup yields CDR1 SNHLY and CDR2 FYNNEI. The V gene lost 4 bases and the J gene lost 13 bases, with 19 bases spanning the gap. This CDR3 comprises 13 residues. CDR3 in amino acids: CASSALSLLGTTF. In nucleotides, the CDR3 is TGTGCCAGCAGTGCCCTATCCTTGCTAGGGACCACCTTC.

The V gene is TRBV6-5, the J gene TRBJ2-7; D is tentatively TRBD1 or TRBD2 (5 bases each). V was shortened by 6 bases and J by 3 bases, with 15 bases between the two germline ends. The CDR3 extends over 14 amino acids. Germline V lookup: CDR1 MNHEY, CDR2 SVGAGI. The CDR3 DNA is TGTGCCAGCAGCCTCCGAGAGGGGAGCTACGAGCAGTACTTC. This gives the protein CASSLREGSYEQYF.

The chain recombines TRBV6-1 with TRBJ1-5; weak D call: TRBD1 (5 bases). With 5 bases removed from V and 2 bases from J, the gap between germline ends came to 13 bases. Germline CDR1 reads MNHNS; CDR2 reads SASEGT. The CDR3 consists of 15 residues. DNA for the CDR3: TGTGCCAGCAGTTCCAGCGGGGGTGGCAATCAGCCCCAGCATTTT. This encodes CASSSSGGGNQPQHF.